Described below is a single T cell receptor beta chain sequence and its context. Its specificity is not known. Naive CD4+ cells were CD45RA-selected; the remaining cells were memory. These data are taken from a study of shared clonotypes between healthy human individuals. Deep-level settings were used for running the assay. The table came from immunoSEQ multiplex PCR; TCRdb's copy has only in-frame clones and leaves some out. The sample has a few hundred thousand clones, more than 95% seen once. General study results and limits: Rarefaction revealed incomplete sorted-subset sequencing despite large depth.

The sequenced sample was naive CD4+ T cells sorted from blood. Subset noted: CD45RA+ positively selected. This receptor was taken from a woman aged 25 to 39 in good health.

CDR3 in DNA: TGTGCCAGCAGCAGAAACAGCCCCTCGAACACCGGGGAGCTGTTTTTT. Its translation is CASSRNSPSNTGELFF. This chain links TRBV7-2 with TRBJ2-2; the D is unclear. This CDR3 has 16 residues. Germline V lookup: CDR1 SGHTA, CDR2 FQGNSA. The germline V and J ends were trimmed by 5 bases and 0 bases, with 13 bases remaining between them.